This T cell receptor (beta chain) was sequenced for a study of blood T cell repertoires in COVID-19. At the level of the study: In each case, the material was cDNA or gDNA derived from T cells, B-cell-depleted T cells, or PBMCs.

This clone came up a few times. The CDR3 spans 13 residues. The V and J ends lost 6 bases and 3 bases, in that order; junction bases with no gene match: 3. Germline CDR1 ENHRY, CDR2 SYGVKD. In the authors' workflow: Scientists estimated how many nucleated cells there were by amplifying reference gene primers. Produced via immunoSEQ multiplex PCR; TCRdb's table is partial and in-frame only. V, J and clone size reflect that table, while D and trimming were determined from the DNA. The sample consists of roughly 200,000 clones, more than 75% of them appearing once. The sample taken for sequencing was peripheral blood. The gene calls are TRBV10-3 and TRBJ2-7; 9 nucleotides agree with TRBD1. This receptor was identified in a man aged 35-49 years with active or convalescent COVID-19. CDR3 sequence: CAIRPGQGYEQYF. CDR3 nucleotides: TGTGCCATCAGACCGGGACAGGGCTACGAGCAGTACTTC.